This entry lists 3 T cell receptor beta chains sequenced from one sample in a study of sequential checkpoint blockade in melanoma. The treatment denotes: randomized to nivolumab then ipilimumab (arm A) or the reverse (arm B). TCRdb's copy holds only in-frame clones and misses some; the assay was immunoSEQ multiplex PCR. This table has 30,000 to 40,000 clones, roughly 81% appearing once. The sequencing here drew on CD8+ T cells sorted from blood (inferred from file names), taken from a patient given nivolumab and ipilimumab in sequence. The receptors were gathered from a human donor with melanoma.

V is TRBV7-9 and J is TRBJ1-4, with a tentative D call TRBD1 (6 bases). The CDR3 is made up of 14 amino acids. Germline CDR1 SEHNR, CDR2 FQNEAQ (reference sequence). V was shortened by 3 bases and J by 8 bases, with 13 bases between the two germline ends. CDR3 sequence reads: CASSFERGGEKLFF. The DNA of the CDR3 is TGTGCCAGCAGCTTTGAGAGGGGGGGCGAAAAACTGTTTTTT.

The rearrangement links TRBV30 to TRBJ1-2; D possibly corresponds to TRBD1 (6 bases). V lost 5 bases to trimming and J lost 4 bases, with 14 bases between them. Germline V CDR1 and CDR2: GTSNPN, SVGIG (reference sequence). The CDR3 loop spans 13 amino acids. CDR3 coding DNA: TGTGCCTGGGAACAGGGTTCCGGCTATGGCTACACCTTC. Protein product: CAWEQGSGYGYTF.

The CDR3 loop reads CASSLGVGVSYEQYF. As DNA, the CDR3 is TGTGCCAGCAGCTTAGGTGTAGGGGTCTCCTACGAGCAGTACTTC. The V gene is TRBV7-9, the J gene TRBJ2-7; D perhaps matches TRBD1 (5 bases). Deletions cut 1 base from V and 0 bases from J, with 10 bases between. This CDR3 contains 15 residues. Germline V CDR1 and CDR2: SEHNR, FQNEAQ (reference sequence).